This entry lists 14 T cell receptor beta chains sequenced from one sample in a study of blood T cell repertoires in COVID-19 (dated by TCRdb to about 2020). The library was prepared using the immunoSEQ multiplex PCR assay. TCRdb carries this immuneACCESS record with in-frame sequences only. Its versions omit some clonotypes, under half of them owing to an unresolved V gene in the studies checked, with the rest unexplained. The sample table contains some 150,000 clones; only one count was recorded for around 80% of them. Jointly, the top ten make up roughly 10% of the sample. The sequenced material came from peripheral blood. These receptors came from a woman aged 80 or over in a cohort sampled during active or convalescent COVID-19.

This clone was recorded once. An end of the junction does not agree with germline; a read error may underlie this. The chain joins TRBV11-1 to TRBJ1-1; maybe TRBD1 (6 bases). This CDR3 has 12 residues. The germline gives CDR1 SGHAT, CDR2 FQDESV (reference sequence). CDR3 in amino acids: CASSLLGQGLRF. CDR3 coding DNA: TGTGCCAGCAGCTTACTAGGGCAGGGGCTCCGCTTT.

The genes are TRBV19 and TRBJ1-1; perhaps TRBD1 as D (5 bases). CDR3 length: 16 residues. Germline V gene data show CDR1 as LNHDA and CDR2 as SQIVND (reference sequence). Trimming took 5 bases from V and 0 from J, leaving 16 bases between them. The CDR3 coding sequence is TGTGCCAGTAGTGGGGCAGGTTCCCTTATGAACACTGAAGCTTTCTTT. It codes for CASSGAGSLMNTEAFF.

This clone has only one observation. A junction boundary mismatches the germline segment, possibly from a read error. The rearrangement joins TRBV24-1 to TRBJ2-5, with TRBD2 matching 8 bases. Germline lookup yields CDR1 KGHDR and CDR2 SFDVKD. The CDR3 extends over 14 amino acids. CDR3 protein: CATGDRGGEETQYF. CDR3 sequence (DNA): TGTGCCACCGGTGACCGGGGGGGGGAAGAGACCCAGTACTTC.

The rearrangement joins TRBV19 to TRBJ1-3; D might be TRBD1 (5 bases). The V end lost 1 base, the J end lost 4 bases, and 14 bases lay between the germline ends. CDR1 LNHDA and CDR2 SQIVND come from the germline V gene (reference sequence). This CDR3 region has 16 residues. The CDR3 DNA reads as TGTGCCAGTAGTATAGGCGCGGGGGGGTCCGGAAACACCATATATTTT. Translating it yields CASSIGAGGSGNTIYF.

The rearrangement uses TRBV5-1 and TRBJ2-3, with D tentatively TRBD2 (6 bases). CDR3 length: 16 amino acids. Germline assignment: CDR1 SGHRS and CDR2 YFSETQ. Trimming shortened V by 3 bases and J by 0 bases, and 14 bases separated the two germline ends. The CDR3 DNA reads TGCGCCAGCAGCTCTAATGCGGGGCTTAGCACAGATACGCAGTATTTT. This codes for CASSSNAGLSTDTQYF. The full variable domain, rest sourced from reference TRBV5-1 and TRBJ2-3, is KAGVTQTPRYLIKTRGQQVTLSCSPISGHRSVSWYQQTPGQGLQFLFEYFSETQRNKGNFPGRFSGRQFSNSRSEMNVSTLELGDSALYLCASSSNAGLSTDTQYFGPGTRLTVL.

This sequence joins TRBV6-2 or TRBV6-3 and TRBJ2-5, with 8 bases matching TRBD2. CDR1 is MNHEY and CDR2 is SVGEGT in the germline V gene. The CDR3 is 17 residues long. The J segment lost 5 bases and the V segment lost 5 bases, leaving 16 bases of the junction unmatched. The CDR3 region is CASSPRQGAGGGETQYF. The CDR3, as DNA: TGTGCCAGCAGTCCACGGCAAGGGGCCGGGGGGGGTGAGACCCAGTACTTC.

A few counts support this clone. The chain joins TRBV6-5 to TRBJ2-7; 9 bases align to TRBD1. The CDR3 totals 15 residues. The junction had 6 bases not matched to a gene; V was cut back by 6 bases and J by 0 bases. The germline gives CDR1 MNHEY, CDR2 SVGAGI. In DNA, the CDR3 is TGTGCCAGCAGCTTGGGACAGGGAGCCTCCTACGAGCAGTACTTC. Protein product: CASSLGQGASYEQYF.

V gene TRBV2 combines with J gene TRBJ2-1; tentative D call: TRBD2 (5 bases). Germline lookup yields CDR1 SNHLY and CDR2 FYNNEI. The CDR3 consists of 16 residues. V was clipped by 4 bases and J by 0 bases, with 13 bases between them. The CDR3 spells CASSGWWLASYNEQFF. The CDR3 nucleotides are TGTGCCAGCAGTGGGTGGTGGCTAGCCTCCTACAATGAGCAGTTCTTC.

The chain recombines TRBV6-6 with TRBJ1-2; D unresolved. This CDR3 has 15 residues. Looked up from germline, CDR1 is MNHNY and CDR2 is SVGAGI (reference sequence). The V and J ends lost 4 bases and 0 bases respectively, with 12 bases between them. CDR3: CASSSKQSTNYGYTF. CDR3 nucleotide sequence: TGTGCCAGCAGTTCGAAACAGAGTACTAACTATGGCTACACCTTC.

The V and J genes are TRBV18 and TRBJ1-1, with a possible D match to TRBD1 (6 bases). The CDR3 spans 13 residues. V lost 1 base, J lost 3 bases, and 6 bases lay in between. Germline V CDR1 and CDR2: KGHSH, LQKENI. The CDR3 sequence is CASSPRTDTEAFF. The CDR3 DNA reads TGTGCCAGCTCACCACGGACAGACACTGAAGCTTTCTTT.

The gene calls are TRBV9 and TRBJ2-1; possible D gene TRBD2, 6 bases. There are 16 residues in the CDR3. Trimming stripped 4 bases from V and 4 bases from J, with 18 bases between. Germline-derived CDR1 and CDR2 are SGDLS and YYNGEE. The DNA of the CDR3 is TGTGCCAGCAGCCCTCGTGTATCGGGGGTTTACAATGAGCAGTTCTTC. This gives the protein CASSPRVSGVYNEQFF.

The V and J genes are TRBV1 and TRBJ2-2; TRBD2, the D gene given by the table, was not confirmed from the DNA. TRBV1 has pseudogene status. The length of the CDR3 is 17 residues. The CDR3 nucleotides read TGCACCAGCAGCCAACCGACTAGCCGAACGAACACCGGGGAGCTGTTTTTT. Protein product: CTSSQPTSRTNTGELFF.

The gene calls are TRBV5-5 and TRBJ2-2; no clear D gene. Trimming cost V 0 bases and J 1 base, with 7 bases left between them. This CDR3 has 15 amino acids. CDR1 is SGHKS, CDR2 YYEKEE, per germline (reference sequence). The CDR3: CASSLGLLNTGELFF. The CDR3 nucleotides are TGTGCCAGCAGCTTGGGACTTTTGAACACCGGGGAGCTGTTTTTT.

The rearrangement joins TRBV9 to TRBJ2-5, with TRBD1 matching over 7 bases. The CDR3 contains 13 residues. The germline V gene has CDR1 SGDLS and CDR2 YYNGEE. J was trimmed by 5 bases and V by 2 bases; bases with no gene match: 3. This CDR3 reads CASSVTGVETQYF. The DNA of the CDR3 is TGTGCCAGCAGCGTTACAGGGGTTGAGACCCAGTACTTC.